A selection of T cell receptor beta chains follows, all from one sample in a study of naive and memory T cell subsets. TCRdb reprocessed the UMI-ligation and nested PCR reads with MiXCR, giving one entry per CDR3 protein. The sample has about 120,000 distinct CDR3 sequences, roughly 32% seen once. The specimen was central memory CD4+ T cells from blood. All receptors come from a human donor in good health. The CDR3 runs from the conserved cysteine through the conserved F or W. The order of the fields is D gene, V gene, J gene, clone size, CDR3 protein, CDR3 DNA. D genes are given only for firm matches. Where a row states a size, it is once, few, many or the class of an expanded clone; other rows omit it.

D gene: .; V gene: TRBV5-1; J gene: TRBJ2-1; clone size: few; CDR3 protein: CASSLALGSSNEQFF; CDR3 DNA: TGCGCCAGCAGCTTGGCCTTAGGTAGCTCCAATGAGCAGTTCTTC
D gene: .; V gene: TRBV11-2; J gene: TRBJ2-7; clone size: once; CDR3 protein: CASSLDWRSYEQYF; CDR3 DNA: TGTGCCAGCAGCTTAGACTGGCGCTCCTACGAGCAGTACTTC
D gene: .; V gene: TRBV7-6; J gene: TRBJ2-1; clone size: .; CDR3 protein: CASSLNSYNEQFF; CDR3 DNA: TGTGCCAGCAGCTTAAACAGCTACAATGAGCAGTTCTTC
D gene: .; V gene: TRBV12-3/TRBV12-4; J gene: TRBJ1-1; clone size: .; CDR3 protein: CASSSEVRNTEAFF; CDR3 DNA: TGTGCCAGCAGTTCAGAGGTGAGGAACACTGAAGCTTTCTTT
D gene: .; V gene: TRBV7-8; J gene: TRBJ2-3; clone size: .; CDR3 protein: CASSPTRDSVADTQYF; CDR3 DNA: TGTGCCAGCAGCCCTACAAGGGATTCAGTTGCAGATACGCAGTATTTT
D gene: TRBD2; V gene: TRBV11-2; J gene: TRBJ2-2; clone size: few; CDR3 protein: CASSPTRTSGGKGELFF; CDR3 DNA: TGTGCCAGCAGCCCGACAAGGACTAGCGGGGGGAAGGGGGAGCTGTTTTTT
D gene: TRBD1; V gene: TRBV28; J gene: TRBJ1-2; clone size: .; CDR3 protein: CASSDRGGYTF; CDR3 DNA: TGTGCCAGCAGTGACAGGGGCGGCTACACCTTC
D gene: .; V gene: TRBV7-9; J gene: TRBJ1-2; clone size: .; CDR3 protein: CASSPIANYGYTF; CDR3 DNA: TGTGCCAGCAGCCCCATCGCTAACTATGGCTACACCTTC
D gene: .; V gene: TRBV28; J gene: TRBJ2-7; clone size: .; CDR3 protein: CASNTGQGTGEQYF; CDR3 DNA: TGTGCCAGCAATACGGGACAAGGGACCGGGGAGCAGTACTTC
D gene: .; V gene: TRBV12-5; J gene: TRBJ2-1; clone size: .; CDR3 protein: CASGPDGEFVKQFF; CDR3 DNA: TGTGCTAGTGGCCCCGACGGGGAATTTGTGAAGCAGTTCTTC
D gene: TRBD2; V gene: TRBV20-1; J gene: TRBJ2-3; clone size: many; CDR3 protein: CSARKRDSTDTQYF; CDR3 DNA: TGCAGTGCTAGGAAGCGGGATAGCACAGATACGCAGTATTTT
D gene: .; V gene: TRBV5-1; J gene: TRBJ2-7; clone size: few; CDR3 protein: CASSLDIGGYEQYF; CDR3 DNA: TGCGCCAGCAGCTTGGATATAGGGGGTTACGAGCAGTACTTC
D gene: .; V gene: TRBV18; J gene: TRBJ2-1; clone size: few; CDR3 protein: CASSPPSQNEQFF; CDR3 DNA: TGTGCCAGCTCACCTCCATCTCAGAATGAGCAGTTCTTC
D gene: TRBD1; V gene: TRBV24-1; J gene: TRBJ2-1; clone size: few; CDR3 protein: CATSDSPGTGDEQFF; CDR3 DNA: TGTGCCACCAGTGATTCCCCGGGGACAGGGGACGAGCAGTTCTTC
D gene: .; V gene: TRBV7-2; J gene: TRBJ1-1; clone size: .; CDR3 protein: CASSSRQRGDTEAFF; CDR3 DNA: TGTGCCAGCAGCTCCCGACAGAGGGGTGACACTGAAGCTTTCTTT
D gene: .; V gene: TRBV28; J gene: TRBJ1-5; clone size: few; CDR3 protein: CASRPVGGYGNQPQHF; CDR3 DNA: TGTGCCAGCAGGCCAGTGGGGGGCTATGGCAATCAGCCCCAGCATTTT
D gene: TRBD1; V gene: TRBV12-3/TRBV12-4; J gene: TRBJ1-1; clone size: once; CDR3 protein: CASKRDRGGTEAFF; CDR3 DNA: TGTGCCAGCAAGAGAGACAGGGGAGGCACTGAAGCTTTCTTT
D gene: TRBD2; V gene: TRBV7-8; J gene: TRBJ2-3; clone size: .; CDR3 protein: CASSLRVIKGLAGTDTQYF; CDR3 DNA: TGTGCCAGCAGCTTAAGGGTGATAAAGGGACTAGCGGGAACAGATACGCAGTATTTT
D gene: .; V gene: TRBV30; J gene: TRBJ2-1; clone size: .; CDR3 protein: CAWAWQGSYNEQFF; CDR3 DNA: TGTGCCTGGGCCTGGCAGGGCTCCTACAATGAGCAGTTCTTC
D gene: .; V gene: TRBV30; J gene: TRBJ1-2; clone size: once; CDR3 protein: CAWSVRGGIYGYTF; CDR3 DNA: TGTGCCTGGAGTGTACGTGGGGGCATATATGGCTACACCTTC
D gene: .; V gene: TRBV20-1; J gene: TRBJ2-7; clone size: once; CDR3 protein: CSARLPASLGSEQYF; CDR3 DNA: TGCAGTGCCCGACTCCCGGCTTCCTTGGGGAGCGAGCAGTACTTC
D gene: TRBD1; V gene: TRBV6-6; J gene: TRBJ2-5; clone size: once; CDR3 protein: CASSYSGGTGRMETQYF; CDR3 DNA: TGTGCCAGCAGTTACTCTGGCGGGACAGGGAGGATGGAGACCCAGTACTTC
D gene: TRBD2; V gene: TRBV5-6; J gene: TRBJ2-5; clone size: few; CDR3 protein: CASSLVLAGGGETQYF; CDR3 DNA: TGTGCCAGCAGCTTGGTTCTAGCGGGAGGAGGAGAGACCCAGTACTTC
D gene: TRBD1; V gene: TRBV7-8; J gene: TRBJ1-1; clone size: many; CDR3 protein: CASSLDRAGTEAFF; CDR3 DNA: TGTGCCAGCAGCTTGGACAGGGCCGGAACTGAAGCTTTCTTT
D gene: .; V gene: TRBV29-1; J gene: TRBJ2-7; clone size: .; CDR3 protein: CSVVWGYEQYF; CDR3 DNA: TGCAGCGTTGTCTGGGGGTACGAGCAGTACTTC
D gene: TRBD1; V gene: TRBV7-9; J gene: TRBJ2-7; clone size: few; CDR3 protein: CASSLDRGKDEQYF; CDR3 DNA: TGTGCCAGCAGCTTAGACAGGGGCAAGGACGAGCAGTACTTC
D gene: .; V gene: TRBV7-8; J gene: TRBJ2-7; clone size: .; CDR3 protein: CASSRGLSYEQYF; CDR3 DNA: TGTGCCAGCAGCCGCGGACTTTCCTACGAGCAGTACTTC
D gene: .; V gene: TRBV7-9; J gene: TRBJ2-3; clone size: .; CDR3 protein: CASSPSQGMGVTDTQYF; CDR3 DNA: TGTGCCAGCAGCCCAAGCCAGGGGATGGGAGTTACAGATACGCAGTATTTT
D gene: TRBD2; V gene: TRBV7-9; J gene: TRBJ2-7; clone size: .; CDR3 protein: CASSSGGGGGEQYF; CDR3 DNA: TGTGCCAGCAGCTCCGGGGGGGGAGGCGGCGAGCAGTACTTC
D gene: .; V gene: TRBV29-1; J gene: TRBJ2-2; clone size: .; CDR3 protein: CSFSRAGTGELFF; CDR3 DNA: TGCAGCTTCTCTCGTGCGGGCACCGGGGAGCTGTTTTTT
D gene: .; V gene: TRBV5-8; J gene: TRBJ1-1; clone size: .; CDR3 protein: CASSLRTEGGLNTEAFF; CDR3 DNA: TGTGCCAGCAGCTTGCGGACGGAGGGGGGCCTGAACACTGAAGCTTTCTTT
D gene: .; V gene: TRBV25-1; J gene: TRBJ2-7; clone size: .; CDR3 protein: CASRKSGLDEQYF; CDR3 DNA: TGTGCCAGCAGAAAGTCAGGGTTGGACGAGCAGTACTTC
D gene: TRBD2; V gene: TRBV5-1; J gene: TRBJ2-7; clone size: .; CDR3 protein: CASSAQPGLAVDEQYF; CDR3 DNA: TGCGCCAGCAGCGCTCAACCGGGACTAGCGGTTGACGAGCAGTACTTC
D gene: .; V gene: TRBV6-5; J gene: TRBJ2-1; clone size: many; CDR3 protein: CASSYLEASSYNEQFF; CDR3 DNA: TGTGCCAGCAGTTATTTAGAGGCGAGCTCCTACAATGAGCAGTTCTTC
D gene: TRBD2; V gene: TRBV28; J gene: TRBJ2-1; clone size: .; CDR3 protein: CASSSSSGSWSNEQFF; CDR3 DNA: TGTGCCAGCAGCTCTTCGAGCGGGAGCTGGTCCAATGAGCAGTTCTTC
D gene: .; V gene: TRBV14; J gene: TRBJ2-1; clone size: once; CDR3 protein: CASSQEQIAVNEQFF; CDR3 DNA: TGTGCCAGCAGCCAAGAACAGATAGCAGTCAATGAGCAGTTCTTC
D gene: TRBD2; V gene: TRBV15; J gene: TRBJ2-1; clone size: .; CDR3 protein: CATSRTHGGDNEQFF; CDR3 DNA: TGTGCCACCAGCAGAACCCACGGGGGGGACAATGAGCAGTTCTTC
D gene: .; V gene: TRBV18; J gene: TRBJ2-5; clone size: .; CDR3 protein: CASSRGGQMETQYF; CDR3 DNA: TGTGCCAGCTCACGGGGAGGACAGATGGAGACCCAGTACTTC
D gene: .; V gene: TRBV12-3/TRBV12-4; J gene: TRBJ1-5; clone size: .; CDR3 protein: CASSLLGVGNQPQHF; CDR3 DNA: TGTGCCAGCAGTTTACTAGGGGTGGGCAATCAGCCCCAGCATTTT
D gene: .; V gene: TRBV5-1; J gene: TRBJ2-7; clone size: few; CDR3 protein: CASSLLQGHEQYF; CDR3 DNA: TGCGCCAGCAGCTTGCTACAGGGCCACGAGCAGTACTTC
D gene: .; V gene: TRBV6-2/TRBV6-3; J gene: TRBJ2-7; clone size: .; CDR3 protein: CASSLRVEQYF; CDR3 DNA: TGTGCCAGCAGTTTAAGGGTCGAGCAGTACTTC
D gene: .; V gene: TRBV7-2; J gene: TRBJ2-7; clone size: few; CDR3 protein: CASSPDRYTYEQYF; CDR3 DNA: TGTGCCAGCAGCCCTGACAGGTATACCTACGAGCAGTACTTC
D gene: .; V gene: TRBV3-1; J gene: TRBJ2-1; clone size: .; CDR3 protein: CASSQVQGYEQFF; CDR3 DNA: TGTGCCAGCAGCCAAGTCCAGGGGTATGAGCAGTTCTTC
D gene: .; V gene: TRBV20-1; J gene: TRBJ2-2; clone size: few; CDR3 protein: CSARDGRRLAGTGELFF; CDR3 DNA: TGCAGTGCTAGAGATGGGAGAAGGCTAGCAGGCACCGGGGAGCTGTTTTTT
D gene: TRBD2; V gene: TRBV4-2; J gene: TRBJ2-5; clone size: few; CDR3 protein: CASSQESLAGGRVETQYF; CDR3 DNA: TGTGCCAGCAGCCAAGAGTCCCTAGCGGGAGGAAGAGTAGAGACCCAGTACTTC
D gene: TRBD2; V gene: TRBV29-1; J gene: TRBJ2-4; clone size: .; CDR3 protein: CSYGSGSGNIQYF; CDR3 DNA: TGCAGCTACGGAAGCGGGAGCGGGAACATTCAGTACTTC